Sequencing of this T cell receptor (beta chain) was carried out in a study of T cell repertoires in cytomegalovirus infection (dated 2019 in TCRdb). For context, the study as a whole: Donor HLA type was relevant to the analysis, as public TCR beta signatures indicated carriage of CMV infection together with the matching HLA type.

This sample was sequenced with an Illumina HiSeq 1500. TCRdb took the public reads, trimmed them with fastp at Q25, ran MiXCR for clone calling and kept in-frame beta chains. Each entry is one CDR3 protein sequence, shown with its most common DNA and genes. In this sample the table shows 740,000 or so distinct CDR3 sequences, about a third of which occur a single time. The top ten hold 2.8% of the sample. The CDR3 contains 14 residues, cysteine and phenylalanine counted. Only the CDR3 part of the read is kept: 42 bases, read in frame from the first base. V and J lose 2 bases and 2 bases, and a span of 4 bases separates them. From a lookup of the germline V gene (reference sequence), CDR1 and CDR2 are LNHDA and SQIVND. Comments on this clonotype: Its antigen remains undetermined. Qualities for individual bases were not recorded, and no much larger clone is one base off.

What the study reported, not specific to this receptor: Carriers of CMV infection plus the relevant HLA type were discriminated by the cumulative frequency of public TCR beta family members in the study cohort and in an independent approximately 340-donor cohort. The ex vivo response was dominated by HLA-C-restricted CMV-specific TCR beta clonotypes, which also provided the single most frequent clonotype in two of eight donors.

The sample comprised PBMCs. The chain employs TRBV19 and TRBJ2-6; the D gene lacks a confident call. The sequence derives from a human donor in good health (CMV status not recorded). Some clones in this sample may be carry-over from other donors' samples. In nucleotide form, the sequence is TGTGCCAGTAGTATACAGCCTGGGGCCAACGTCCTGACTTTC. The resulting protein is CASSIQPGANVLTF.